Sequencing of this TCR beta chain was carried out in a study of blood T cell repertoires in COVID-19. Living in under 30 US areas, the participants were between roughly 18 and 89 years of age. Participants' own reports of clinical history determined their cohort assignment. The V end lost 2 bases, the J end lost 0 bases, and 14 bases lay between the germline ends. Per germline, CDR1 SGHTA and CDR2 FQGTGA. The CDR3 length is 16 residues. The method was immunoSEQ multiplex PCR; TCRdb's version includes in-frame clones alone and lacks a portion of them. The table lists a few hundred thousand clones, roughly 90% of them singletons.

The source material was PBMCs or T cells enriched from blood (not recorded which). The sequence was collected from a woman between 35 and 50 years old who had been exposed to COVID-19. The rearrangement uses TRBV7-3 and TRBJ2-7, with a tentative D call TRBD2 (6 bases). CDR3 residues: CASSLSSGTYSYEQYF. CDR3 nucleotides: TGTGCCAGCAGCTTATCTTCAGGGACTTACTCCTACGAGCAGTACTTC.